The 29 T cell receptor beta chains reported below all come from one sample, sequenced in a study of T cell clonotyping in hematopoietic cell transplantation. The sample's time point: recipient sample about 28 days before transplant, after cytoreduction. The method was immunoSEQ multiplex PCR; TCRdb's version includes in-frame clones alone and lacks a portion of them. The table includes some 7,800 clones, approximately 90% detected once. The material sequenced was peripheral blood mononuclear cells, taken before stem cell transplant. These receptor sequences come from a man aged 55-75 years with acute myeloid leukemia. Some clones in this sample may be carry-over from other donors' samples.

The chain couples TRBV28 to TRBJ2-5; 7 bases agree with TRBD2. CDR3 length: 15 amino acids. Germline loops: CDR1 MDHEN, CDR2 SYDVKM. The trim removed 8 bases at V and 4 bases at J, leaving 13 bases unmatched. As DNA, the CDR3 is TGTGCCAGCCGAAAACCCTTGGGGGGGACAGAGACCCAGTACTTC. Amino acid sequence: CASRKPLGGTETQYF.

Details on this clone: The junction and the germline gene differ at one end; a read error may be behind it. The chain carries TRBV7-8 and TRBJ1-5, with no clear D. The CDR3 totals 14 residues. In germline, CDR1 is SGHVS, CDR2 FQNEAQ. CDR3 sequence: CASSLARLNQPQHF. CDR3 DNA sequence: TGTGCCAGCAGTTTAGCGCGTCTCAATCAGCCCCAGCATTTT.

The chain joins TRBV6-5 to TRBJ1-4; the match to TRBD1 covers 7 bases. Germline-derived CDR1 and CDR2 are MNHEY and SVGAGI. The CDR3 consists of 13 residues. The V segment lost 5 bases and the J segment 10 bases; nucleotides outside the gene matches: 7. The CDR3 protein is CASSRGQEGKLFF. In DNA form, the CDR3 reads TGTGCCAGCAGTCGCGGACAGGAGGGAAAACTGTTTTTT.

The chain carries TRBV4-1 and TRBJ2-7; D is possibly TRBD1 (7 bases). Trimming removed 2 bases from V and 12 bases from J, with 14 bases in between. The germline gives CDR1 MGHRA, CDR2 YSYEKL. This CDR3 is built from 12 residues. In DNA, the CDR3 is TGCGCCAGCAGCCAATTCGGAGGGGGCAGGTACTTC. It is translated as CASSQFGGGRYF.

This clone came up once. J is TRBJ1-4 and V is TRBV27, with D hard to call. Germline CDR1 MNHEY, CDR2 SMNVEV (reference sequence). CDR3 size: 17 residues. V was pared by 4 bases and J by 2 bases, with 17 bases between. As DNA, the CDR3 is TGTGCCAGCAGTTCATACGGATATGGGAGGACTAATGAAAAACTGTTTTTT. Protein: CASSSYGYGRTNEKLFF. The full variable domain, completed using reference TRBV27 and TRBJ1-4, is EAQVTQNPRYLITVTGKKLTVTCSQNMNHEYMSWYRQDPGLGLRQIYYSMNVEVTDKGDVPEGYKVSRKEKRNFPLILESPSPNQTSLYFCASSSYGYGRTNEKLFFGSGTQLSVL.

This clone was seen once. CDR3 protein: CASSTDRGPYEQYF. For the CDR3, the DNA is TGTGCCAGCAGCACAGACAGGGGACCCTACGAGCAGTACTTC. V is TRBV7-2 and J is TRBJ2-7; 8 positions agree with TRBD1. Losses at the gene ends were 5 bases for V and 2 bases for J; bases not matched to a gene: 5. CDR3 length equals 14 residues. Per germline, CDR1 SGHTA and CDR2 FQGNSA.

This clone was counted only a few times. V usage is TRBV2 and J usage is TRBJ2-5; no clear D. V was cut by 6 bases and J by 5 bases, with 16 bases left in between. The CDR3 has 14 residues. Germline V lookup: CDR1 SNHLY, CDR2 FYNNEI. CDR3 loop: CASSLTNRKETQYF. The CDR3 nucleotides read TGTGCCAGCAGCCTCACCAATCGTAAGGAGACCCAGTACTTC.

The V gene is TRBV20-1, the J gene TRBJ2-7; unclear D gene. V was clipped by 6 bases and J by 0 bases, with 6 bases between them. Germline-derived CDR1 and CDR2 are DFQATT and SNEGSKA (reference sequence). The CDR3 totals 11 residues. CDR3 sequence: CSAIFSYEQYF. The CDR3, as DNA: TGCAGTGCCATATTCTCCTACGAGCAGTACTTC.

The rearrangement links TRBV6-1 to TRBJ1-2, with 9 bases fitting TRBD1. Germline V gene data show CDR1 as MNHNS and CDR2 as SASEGT. The CDR3 consists of 19 residues. V shed 1 base, J shed 4 bases, and the junction held 16 bases outside the gene matches. This chain's CDR3 is CASSEGVLGQGRIGYGYTF. CDR3 in DNA: TGTGCCAGCAGTGAAGGTGTTCTGGGACAGGGTAGGATTGGCTATGGCTACACCTTC.

On this clone: The conserved final phenylalanine or tryptophan is absent from the CDR3, which likely points to a read error. It is unclear where the CDR3 begins or ends on the DNA, so no DNA is shown, and the CDR3 is as TCRdb lists it. This chain connects TRBV2 to TRBJ2-4. CDR1 is SNHLY, CDR2 FYNNEI, per germline. Both ends counted, the CDR3 spans 13 residues. The CDR3 here is CASSDDFQGTRSI.

The rearrangement uses TRBV2 and TRBJ2-4; 7 bases agree with TRBD2. Germline assignment: CDR1 SNHLY and CDR2 FYNNEI. This CDR3 contains 16 residues. Trimming cost V 3 bases and J 5 bases; bases outside gene matches: 10. The CDR3 loop is CASSDSVWGGENIQYF. For the CDR3, the DNA is TGTGCCAGCAGTGACAGTGTATGGGGAGGGGAAAACATTCAGTACTTC. The entire variable domain, with the rest obtained from reference TRBV2 and TRBJ2-4, is as follows: EPEVTQTPSHQVTQMGQEVILRCVPISNHLYFYWYRQILGQKVEFLVSFYNNEISEKSEIFDDQFSVERPDGSNFTLKIRSTKLEDSAMYFCASSDSVWGGENIQYFGAGTRLSVL.

The V and J genes are TRBV5-1 and TRBJ1-6; D gene uncertain. Germline-derived CDR1 and CDR2 are SGHRS and YFSETQ. Trimming shortened V by 0 bases and J by 7 bases, and 14 bases separated the two germline ends. The CDR3 is 16 amino acids. The CDR3, as DNA: TGCGCCAGCAGCTTGGAAGGACCAACGAGGAATTCACCCCTCCACTTT. The encoded protein is CASSLEGPTRNSPLHF.

This sequence joins TRBV4-1 and TRBJ2-2, with TRBD1 matching over 8 bases. V lost 0 bases to trimming and J lost 0 bases; unmatched junction nucleotides: 12. The CDR3 is 20 amino acids. Germline CDR1 MGHRA, CDR2 YSYEKL. Written as DNA, the CDR3 is TGCGCCAGCAGCCAAGAGTCAGGGGGCCCCAGCGGGCCGAACACCGGGGAGCTGTTTTTT. Amino acids: CASSQESGGPSGPNTGELFF.

Turning to this clone: At one end the junction does not follow the germline gene, possibly because of a read error. The V and J genes are TRBV7-7 and TRBJ2-5; weak D call: TRBD1 (7 bases). This CDR3 region has 16 residues. The germline gives CDR1 SSHAT, CDR2 FNYEAQ (reference sequence). The CDR3 nucleotides read TGTGCTAGCAGCCCGCGGACAGGACTTGCCGGGGGGACCCAGTACTTC. Translation: CASSPRTGLAGGTQYF.

V is TRBV4-2 and J is TRBJ2-5; maybe TRBD1 (6 bases). The CDR3 length is 15 residues. Trimming pared 5 bases from V and 5 bases from J, leaving 18 bases between. Germline assignment: CDR1 LGHNA and CDR2 YNFKEQ. CDR3 coding DNA: TGTGCCAGCAGCAACACCAACAGGGAGCGGGAGACCCAGTACTTC. Translated, it gives CASSNTNRERETQYF.

V is TRBV6-5 and J is TRBJ1-6; no reliable D call. The CDR3 runs 15 residues. Trimming removed 2 bases from V and 0 bases from J, with 5 bases in between. In germline, CDR1 is MNHEY, CDR2 SVGAGI. Here the CDR3 reads CASSYLSSYNSPLHF. CDR3 sequence (DNA): TGTGCCAGCAGTTACCTGAGCTCCTATAATTCACCCCTCCACTTT.

This clone was recorded only once. The chain recombines TRBV27 with TRBJ2-7, with D possibly being TRBD2 (6 bases). CDR3 length equals 14 residues. Germline-derived CDR1 and CDR2 are MNHEY and SMNVEV (reference sequence). Trimming pared 5 bases from V and 2 bases from J, leaving 13 bases between. DNA of the CDR3: TGTGCCAGCAGTGTAGAGGGACTGCCCTACGAGCAGTACTTC. Its translation is CASSVEGLPYEQYF.

This clone was found once. The chain combines TRBV5-1 with TRBJ1-5; 7 nucleotides line up with TRBD1. CDR3 size: 14 residues. Germline CDR1 SGHRS, CDR2 YFSETQ. After removal of 2 bases from V and 6 bases from J, the junction contained 5 bases not matched to a gene. Here the CDR3 reads CASSFGQAGQPQHF. The CDR3 DNA reads TGCGCCAGCAGCTTTGGACAGGCGGGTCAGCCCCAGCATTTT.

This clone occurred a few times. This chain joins TRBV5-4 and TRBJ1-1; D uncertain. V gave up 4 bases and J gave up 0 bases, with 13 bases separating them. Per the germline V gene, CDR1 is SGHNT and CDR2 is YYREEE (reference sequence). The CDR3 loop spans 15 amino acids. This CDR3 is CASSLRETVNTEAFF. CDR3 coding DNA: TGTGCCAGCAGCCTGAGAGAGACTGTGAACACTGAAGCTTTCTTT.

The chain employs TRBV5-1 and TRBJ2-2; D possibly uses TRBD1 or TRBD2 (5 bases each). This CDR3 comprises 15 residues. Germline V gives CDR1 SGHRS, CDR2 YFSETQ. Trimming stripped 1 base from V and 6 bases from J, with 13 bases between. This CDR3 reads CASSLMGPYPGELFF. CDR3 bases: TGCGCCAGCAGCTTGATGGGACCCTACCCCGGGGAGCTGTTTTTT.

This chain links TRBV9 with TRBJ1-5, with D unresolved. The CDR3 covers 14 residues. Per germline, CDR1 SGDLS and CDR2 YYNGEE. Trimming stripped 0 bases from V and 4 bases from J, with 8 bases between. Written as DNA, the CDR3 is TGTGCCAGCAGCGTAGGATGGAGTAATCAGCCCCAGCATTTT. Translated: CASSVGWSNQPQHF.

J is TRBJ2-2 and V is TRBV19; TRBD2 is a possible D gene (5 bases). This CDR3 has 16 residues. The V gene's germline CDR1 is LNHDA and CDR2 SQIVND (reference sequence). Trimming took 5 bases from V and 0 from J, leaving 13 bases between them. The CDR3 region has the DNA TGTGCCAGTAGTCTCGGACTCTCCCCGAACACCGGGGAGCTGTTTTTT. Protein sequence: CASSLGLSPNTGELFF.

V and J are TRBV6-1 and TRBJ2-3; D not certain. Trimming took off 2 bases at V and 1 base at J, with 13 bases between the two ends. The CDR3 consists of 16 residues. The germline V gene has CDR1 MNHNS and CDR2 SASEGT. Here the CDR3 reads CASSEWSPVRTDTQYF. The CDR3, as DNA: TGTGCCAGCAGTGAATGGTCTCCCGTCCGCACAGATACGCAGTATTTT.

This clone has a single count. CDR3 nucleotides: TGTGCCAGCAGCCCATTACAGGGTTTAAGCAATCAGCCCCAGCATTTT. This sequence encodes CASSPLQGLSNQPQHF. V and J are TRBV5-8 and TRBJ1-5; possible D gene TRBD1, 6 bases. Germline V CDR1 and CDR2: SGHTS, YDEGEE. V dropped 4 bases and J dropped 1 base, with 15 bases sitting between them. The CDR3 contains 16 residues.

This clone was found a few times. The chain joins TRBV6-4 to TRBJ2-3, with D perhaps given as TRBD1 or TRBD2 (5 bases each). The V end lost 3 bases, the J end lost 1 base, and 11 bases lay between the germline ends. CDR3 length: 15 residues. Germline V gives CDR1 MRHNA, CDR2 SNTAGT. In nucleotides, the CDR3 is TGTGCCAGCAGTGAAAATGTGGGGGGCACAGATACGCAGTATTTT. Translation: CASSENVGGTDTQYF.

V usage is TRBV5-1 and J usage is TRBJ2-7; TRBD2 matches at 14 bases. The germline CDR1 and CDR2 sequences are SGHRS and YFSETQ. With 2 bases clipped from V and 5 bases from J, the junction kept 9 bases outside the gene matches. CDR3 length equals 17 residues. CDR3 sequence reads: CASSLPGTSGGRNEQYF. The CDR3 region has the DNA TGCGCCAGCAGCTTACCCGGGACTAGCGGGGGAAGAAACGAGCAGTACTTC.

The chain uses TRBV5-1 and TRBJ2-7; D is uncertain. Germline values: CDR1 SGHRS, CDR2 YFSETQ. V was pared by 0 bases and J by 0 bases, with 7 bases between. The CDR3 length is 14 residues. The CDR3: CASSLESNSYEQYF. CDR3 nucleotides: TGCGCCAGCAGCTTGGAATCCAACTCCTACGAGCAGTACTTC.

In this sample, this clone turned up once. The chain combines TRBV5-1 with TRBJ2-7; either TRBD1 or TRBD2 may fit D (7 bases each). Germline CDR1 is SGHRS and CDR2 is YFSETQ. V shed 1 base and J shed 6 bases, with 20 bases lying between them. There are 16 residues in the CDR3. CDR3 protein: CASSLSGGGSTGEQYF. DNA for the CDR3: TGCGCCAGCAGCTTGTCAGGGGGGGGCAGTACTGGCGAGCAGTACTTC.

This clone was found once. The chain carries TRBV6-5 and TRBJ1-5; D not resolved. The CDR3 has 12 residues. V was cut by 2 bases and J by 7 bases, with 6 bases left in between. CDR1 is MNHEY, CDR2 SVGAGI, per germline. CDR3 coding DNA: TGTGCCAGCAGTTACCCGGGGCAGCCCCAGCATTTT. Residues: CASSYPGQPQHF.